The T cell receptor (beta chain) described here comes from a study of T cells in localized non-small cell lung cancer (dated by TCRdb to the early 2020s). With regard to the full study: Comparing tumors with uninvolved tumor-adjacent lungs, the study looked at the T cell repertoires of 220 or so patients with early-stage NSCLC. The cohort comprised a few hundred treatment-naïve NSCLC patients with resected, localized lung tumors. NSCLC patients had a mean age of around 61 years, and around 140 were male and some 98 female. Summary of the overall study and its limitations: Longer overall survival was associated with higher blood T cell density, whereas shorter survival was associated with higher adjacent-lung clonality. Because multi-region tumor sequencing was not performed, intratumor heterogeneity could not be ruled out. Of the top 100 tumor clones, a median of roughly 53 were detected in paired uninvolved adjacent lung; around 27 were also among that lung's top 100. Since the design was exploratory, TCR variables were selected using unadjusted p-values with no false-discovery rate correction. Uninvolved tumor-adjacent lung showed the highest T cell clonality, higher than tumor, which suggests more focused antigenic responses in the uninvolved tumor-adjacent lung.

From V the trimming removes 1 base and from J it removes 2 bases, while the gene matches leave 6 bases of the junction unaccounted for. CDR1 SGHTA and CDR2 FQGNSA were looked up in the germline V gene. The CDR3 numbers 18 residues from cysteine through phenylalanine. Only CDR3 DNA is held: 54 bases, read in frame from base 1. As regards this clone: Its antigen specificity is not known. No base-level quality is on record; no much larger clone is a single base apart.

TCR beta CDR3 regions were sequenced from DNA using the immunoSEQ Assay. The source study handled its data this way. T cell density was computed as TCR beta template counts normalized to usable DNA estimated by amplifying housekeeping genes. The preseqR package was used to estimate richness by extrapolating to 400,000 templates for PBMC samples and to 120,000 templates for tissue samples. Clonality was defined as one minus Pielou's evenness. Tissue-enriched TCRs were identified through differential abundance testing performed on productive amino-acid clonotypes, with a minimum total count of 5 and an alpha of 0.1. Repertoire overlap between compartments was quantified with the Jaccard Index and Morisita Overlap Index. TCR beta CDR3s were clustered by GLIPH together with public tetramer-defined viral CDR3s, and at least three viral sequences plus V-gene enrichment were required for viral motifs. This is the immuneACCESS table as TCRdb keeps it, with only in-frame sequences that have V and J called. A part of the clones is gone; compared with another copy, unresolved V genes explain less than half, and the rest is unexplained. V, J and clone size are taken as reported in that table, and D and trimming were inferred from the DNA itself. The sample table records 35,000 to 45,000 clones; around 79% of these occur just once. Roughly 35% of the sample is in the top ten clones.

At diagnosis, tumor, uninvolved tumor-adjacent lung and peripheral blood were collected and then preserved as a mix of FFPE and fresh-frozen material. Blood samples were analyzed as peripheral blood mononuclear cells for TCR repertoire profiling. This clonotype was sampled from a woman aged 40 to 75 with stage II squamous cell lung carcinoma. The source was PBMCs, collected before any cancer treatment. The chain joins TRBV7-2 to TRBJ2-7, with TRBD2 matching 15 junction bases. The sequence in DNA is TGTGCCAGCAGCTTAGTGGTGGGGACTAGCGGGAGGCCCTACGAGCAGTACTTC. Its translation reads: CASSLVVGTSGRPYEQYF. The full variable domain, completed from the reference TRBV7-2 and TRBJ2-7 proteins outside the CDR3, reads GAGVSQSPSNKVTEKGKDVELRCDPISGHTALYWYRQSLGQGLEFLIYFQGNSAPDKSGLPSDRFSAERTGGSVSTLTIQRTQQEDSAVYLCASSLVVGTSGRPYEQYFGPGTRLTVT.